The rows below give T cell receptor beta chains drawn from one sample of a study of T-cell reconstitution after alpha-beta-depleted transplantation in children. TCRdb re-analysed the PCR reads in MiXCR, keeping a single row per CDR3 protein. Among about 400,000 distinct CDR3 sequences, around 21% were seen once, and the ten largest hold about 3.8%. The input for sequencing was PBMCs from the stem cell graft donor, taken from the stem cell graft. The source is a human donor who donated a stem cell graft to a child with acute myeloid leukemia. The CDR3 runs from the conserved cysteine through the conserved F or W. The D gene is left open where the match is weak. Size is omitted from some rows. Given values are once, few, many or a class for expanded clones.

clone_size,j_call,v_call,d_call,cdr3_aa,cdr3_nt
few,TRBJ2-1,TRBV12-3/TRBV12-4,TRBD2,CASSSGTSGRDSTSNEQFF,TGTGCCAGCAGCTCTGGGACTAGCGGGAGGGATAGCACAAGCAATGAGCAGTTCTTC
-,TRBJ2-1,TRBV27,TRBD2,CASSVPPVMAGGNEQFF,TGTGCCAGCAGTGTTCCCCCCGTTATGGCGGGAGGCAATGAGCAGTTCTTC
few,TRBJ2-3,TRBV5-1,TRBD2,CASSLAQREGLDTQYF,TGCGCCAGCAGCTTGGCCCAGCGGGAGGGCCTAGATACGCAGTATTTT
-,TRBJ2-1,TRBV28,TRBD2,CASGGLGLYNEQFF,TGTGCCAGCGGGGGACTAGGGCTCTACAATGAGCAGTTCTTC
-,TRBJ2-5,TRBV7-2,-,CASSLVVGVEETQYF,TGTGCCAGCAGCTTAGTTGTGGGAGTGGAAGAGACCCAGTACTTC
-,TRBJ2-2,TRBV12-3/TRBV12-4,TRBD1,CASSPLGQVYTGELFF,TGTGCCAGCAGTCCCCTTGGACAGGTTTACACCGGGGAGCTGTTTTTT
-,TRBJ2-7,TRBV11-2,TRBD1,CASSLGDRVYEQYF,TGTGCCAGCAGCCTAGGGGACAGGGTCTACGAGCAGTACTTC
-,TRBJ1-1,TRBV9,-,CASSKGTLNTEAFF,TGTGCCAGCAGCAAGGGGACCCTGAACACTGAAGCTTTCTTT
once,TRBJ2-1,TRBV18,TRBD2,CASSPGLAGADNEQFF,TGTGCCAGCTCACCGGGTCTAGCGGGAGCTGACAATGAGCAGTTCTTC
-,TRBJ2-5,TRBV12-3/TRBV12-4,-,CASSLYRQAQETQYF,TGTGCCAGCAGCCTGTATCGACAGGCCCAAGAGACCCAGTACTTC
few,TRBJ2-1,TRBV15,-,CATSRGIGRGRYEQFF,TGTGCCACCAGCAGAGGAATCGGGAGAGGTCGGTATGAGCAGTTCTTC
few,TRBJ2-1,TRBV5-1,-,CASSKDPYYNEQFF,TGCGCCAGCAGCAAGGACCCTTACTACAATGAGCAGTTCTTC